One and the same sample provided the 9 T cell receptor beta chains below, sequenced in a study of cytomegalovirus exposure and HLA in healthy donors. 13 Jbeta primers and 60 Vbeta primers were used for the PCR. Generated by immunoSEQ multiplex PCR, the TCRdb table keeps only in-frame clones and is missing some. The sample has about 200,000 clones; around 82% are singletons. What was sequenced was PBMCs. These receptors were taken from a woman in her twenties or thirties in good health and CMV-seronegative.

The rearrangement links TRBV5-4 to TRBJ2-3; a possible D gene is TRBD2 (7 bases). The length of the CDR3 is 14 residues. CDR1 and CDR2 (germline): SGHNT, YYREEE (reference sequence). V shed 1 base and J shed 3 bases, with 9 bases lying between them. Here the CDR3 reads CASSLRGGTDTQYF. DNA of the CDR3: TGTGCCAGCAGCTTGAGGGGGGGTACAGATACGCAGTATTTT.

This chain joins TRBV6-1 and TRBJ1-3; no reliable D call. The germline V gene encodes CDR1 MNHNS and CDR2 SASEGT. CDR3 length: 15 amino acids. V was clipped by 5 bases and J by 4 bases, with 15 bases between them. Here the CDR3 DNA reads TGTGCCAGCAGTTTAGGCGGGCAATTCGGAAACACCATATATTTT. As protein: CASSLGGQFGNTIYF.

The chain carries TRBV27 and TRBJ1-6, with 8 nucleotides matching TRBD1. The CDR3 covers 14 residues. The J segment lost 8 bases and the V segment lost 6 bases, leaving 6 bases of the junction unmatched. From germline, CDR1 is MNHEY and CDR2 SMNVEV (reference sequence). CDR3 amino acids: CASSSGGLYSPLHF. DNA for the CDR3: TGTGCCAGCAGCTCAGGGGGCTTATATTCACCCCTCCACTTT.

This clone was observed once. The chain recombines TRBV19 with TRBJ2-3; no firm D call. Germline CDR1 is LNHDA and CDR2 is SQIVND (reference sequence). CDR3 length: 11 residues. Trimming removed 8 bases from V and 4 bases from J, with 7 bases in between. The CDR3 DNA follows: TGTGCCAGTGGTGCGGCAGATACGCAGTATTTT. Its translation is CASGAADTQYF.

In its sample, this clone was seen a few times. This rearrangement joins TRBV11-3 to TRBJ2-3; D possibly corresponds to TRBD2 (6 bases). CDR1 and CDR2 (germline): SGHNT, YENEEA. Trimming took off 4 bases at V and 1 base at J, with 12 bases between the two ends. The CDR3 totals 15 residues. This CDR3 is CASSSYTGGTDTQYF. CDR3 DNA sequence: TGTGCCAGCAGCTCCTACACGGGGGGCACAGATACGCAGTATTTT.

The CDR3 is CASSPRGNQPQHF. CDR3 DNA: TGTGCCAGCAGCCCTCGGGGAAATCAGCCCCAGCATTTT. V and J are TRBV6-1 and TRBJ1-5; D remains ambiguous. Looked up from germline, CDR1 is MNHNS and CDR2 is SASEGT. Trimming cost V 6 bases and J 4 bases, with 10 bases left between them. The CDR3 totals 13 residues.

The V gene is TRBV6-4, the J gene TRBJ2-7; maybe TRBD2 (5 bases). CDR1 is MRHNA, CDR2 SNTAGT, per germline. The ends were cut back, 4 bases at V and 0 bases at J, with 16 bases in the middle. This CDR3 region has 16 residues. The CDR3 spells CASSGIAGWSSYEQYF. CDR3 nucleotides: TGTGCCAGCAGTGGGATTGCGGGTTGGAGCTCCTACGAGCAGTACTTC.

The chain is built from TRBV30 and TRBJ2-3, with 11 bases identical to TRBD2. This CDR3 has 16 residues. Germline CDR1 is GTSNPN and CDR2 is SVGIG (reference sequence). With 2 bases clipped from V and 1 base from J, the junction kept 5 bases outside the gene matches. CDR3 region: CAWSHHSGGGTDTQYF. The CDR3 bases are TGTGCCTGGAGTCACCATAGCGGGGGGGGCACAGATACGCAGTATTTT.

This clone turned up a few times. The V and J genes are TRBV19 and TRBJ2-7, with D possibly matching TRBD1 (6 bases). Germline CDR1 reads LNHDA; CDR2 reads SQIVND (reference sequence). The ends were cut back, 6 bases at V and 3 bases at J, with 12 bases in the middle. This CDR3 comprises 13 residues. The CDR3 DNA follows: TGTGCCAGTAGCAAGACAGGACTCTACGAGCAGTACTTC. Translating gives CASSKTGLYEQYF.